This T cell receptor (beta chain) was captured by sequencing in a study of blood T cell repertoires in COVID-19. On the study more broadly: The samples span acute and convalescent COVID-19 from the United States, Italy and Spain. T cells, B-cell-depleted T cells, or PBMCs supplied cDNA or gDNA.

Under the authors' procedure: Estimates of nucleated cell counts were drawn from the amplification of reference gene primers. TCRdb's table, derived via immunoSEQ multiplex PCR, lists solely in-frame clones and lacks some. Clone size and V and J calls were adopted from that table, with D and trimming inferred from the DNA. The sample has around 120,000 clones; about 90% are singletons. The V end lost 5 bases, the J end lost 4 bases, and 12 bases lay between the germline ends. This CDR3 comprises 13 residues. This TCR came from a woman in her sixties or seventies with acute or convalescent COVID-19. Sample: peripheral blood. The V gene is TRBV12-3 or TRBV12-4, the J gene TRBJ2-7; no clear D gene. The CDR3 coding sequence is TGTGCCAGCAGTGCTGGTATCGAGTACGAGCAGTACTTC. Translated, it gives CASSAGIEYEQYF.